What follows are 15 T cell receptor beta chains derived from one specimen sequenced in a study of blood T cells in healthy people across ages. Sample-barcoded 5' priming and a J-beta primer mix drove a second PCR of roughly 7 to 11 cycles. TCRdb fed the 5' RACE reads into MiXCR, producing one record per CDR3 protein. The repertoire holds over a million distinct CDR3 sequences, with 40% to 45% as singletons. Sequenced material: blood. These receptors all stem from a woman in her fifties or sixties in good health.

The CDR3, as DNA: TGTGCCAGCAGCTTAGCCACTAGCGGGGGACTCACCGGGGAGCTGTTTTTT. The encoded protein is CASSLATSGGLTGELFF. The chain has TRBV7-2 and TRBJ2-2, with TRBD2 identical over 11 bases. Germline V lookup: CDR1 SGHTA, CDR2 FQGNSA. V lost 0 bases to trimming and J lost 4 bases; unmatched junction nucleotides: 4. The CDR3 runs 17 residues.

V usage is TRBV28 and J usage is TRBJ2-3; 10 positions match TRBD2. The CDR3 is 15 residues long. Germline trimming cut 5 bases from V and 5 bases from J; bases unmatched to any gene: 7. Germline V gives CDR1 MDHEN, CDR2 SYDVKM. DNA of the CDR3: TGTGCCAGCAGTCCTCTAGCGGGAGTTGGAGATACGCAGTATTTT. Its protein is CASSPLAGVGDTQYF.

Only one count was recorded for this clonotype. The chain recombines TRBV20-1 with TRBJ1-2; possible D gene TRBD1, 5 bases. Germline V gene lookup returns CDR1 DFQATT and CDR2 SNEGSKA (reference sequence). V was shortened by 7 bases and J by 4 bases, with 13 bases between the two germline ends. The CDR3 has 12 amino acids. CDR3 loop: CSGRDVGYGYTF. In nucleotides, the CDR3 is TGCAGTGGACGGGACGTGGGCTATGGCTACACCTTC.

The V and J genes are TRBV4-2 and TRBJ2-1; 12 bases map to TRBD2. The CDR3 is made up of 16 amino acids. Germline V gene lookup returns CDR1 LGHNA and CDR2 YNFKEQ. Trimming cost V 2 bases and J 9 bases; bases outside gene matches: 8. CDR3 amino acids: CASSQSLAGGRGEQFF. The CDR3 coding sequence is TGTGCCAGCAGCCAAAGCCTAGCGGGAGGGCGGGGTGAGCAGTTCTTC.

The table lists this clonotype with a few counts. J is TRBJ2-4 and V is TRBV3-1; TRBD2 agrees at 7 bases. The end of the DNA aligns better with TRBJ2-7, so the J call may be wrong. Per germline, CDR1 LGHDT and CDR2 YNNKEL (reference sequence). This CDR3 region has 16 residues. The CDR3 region is CASSQDMVGGIYEQYF. The CDR3, as DNA: TGTGCCAGCAGCCAAGATATGGTGGGAGGGATTTACGAGCAGTACTTC.

Remarks on this clonotype: One junction end disagrees with the germline gene, perhaps due to a read error. The CDR3 here is CSSSLEHGEQFF. The CDR3 DNA is TGTTCCAGCAGCCTCGAACACGGTGAGCAGTTCTTC. The chain couples TRBV7-9 to TRBJ2-1; D remains ambiguous. Germline V gene lookup returns CDR1 SEHNR and CDR2 FQNEAQ (reference sequence). The CDR3 sequence is 12 residues long.

Only a few counts were recorded for this clonotype. This chain links TRBV7-8 with TRBJ1-5; the D is unclear. Trimming took 2 bases from V and 1 from J, leaving 9 bases between them. This CDR3 has 15 residues. Germline assignment: CDR1 SGHVS and CDR2 FQNEAQ. This CDR3 is CASSLRAQSNQPQHF. DNA for the CDR3: TGTGCCAGCAGCTTACGGGCCCAGAGCAATCAGCCCCAGCATTTT.

This clonotype was counted at least ten times. This chain connects TRBV7-2 to TRBJ1-2; 8 bases are a match to TRBD1. The germline gives CDR1 SGHTA, CDR2 FQGNSA. V shed 4 bases and J 3 bases; nucleotides not matched to a gene: 7. This CDR3 has 15 amino acids. CDR3 in amino acids: CASSSQTGAYYGYTF. The CDR3 nucleotides are TGTGCCAGCAGCTCCCAGACAGGGGCGTACTATGGCTACACCTTC.

The sample holds many counts of this clonotype. The V call is TRBV6-6, the J call TRBJ2-5; TRBD2 is a possible D gene (6 bases). CDR1 is MNHNY and CDR2 is SVGAGI in the germline V gene (reference sequence). Trimming cost V 5 bases and J 5 bases, with 12 bases left between them. The CDR3 contains 13 residues. This CDR3 reads CASSDLAGETQYF. The CDR3 DNA follows: TGTGCCAGCAGTGACCTGGCGGGGGAGACCCAGTACTTC.

This clonotype was observed once. The germline gene is not matched at one end of the junction; a read error may be the cause. The rearrangement links TRBV18 to TRBJ1-5; D perhaps matches TRBD1 (5 bases). The CDR3 loop spans 17 amino acids. The germline V gene has CDR1 KGHSH and CDR2 LQKENI. The CDR3 nucleotides read TGTGACAGCTCACACAACCGGGACCGGATAAACAATCAGCCCCAGCATTTT. It encodes CDSSHNRDRINNQPQHF. The full variable domain, its missing parts supplied by reference TRBV18 and TRBJ1-5, is NAGVMQNPRHLVRRRGQEARLRCSPMKGHSHVYWYRQLPEEGLKFMVYLQKENIIDESGMPKERFSAEFPKEGPSILRIQQVVRGDSAAYFCDSSHNRDRINNQPQHFGDGTRLSIL.

The chain employs TRBV7-2 and TRBJ2-1, with 11 nucleotides matching TRBD2. The ends lost 9 bases at V and 10 bases at J; junction bases unmatched: 17. Germline-derived CDR1 and CDR2 are SGHTA and FQGNSA. This CDR3 has 16 residues. CDR3 in amino acids: CASCPTAPGLAEEQFF. The CDR3 nucleotides read TGTGCCAGTTGCCCCACTGCACCGGGACTAGCGGAGGAGCAGTTCTTC.

This clonotype was seen more than once but under ten times. The genes are TRBV6-2 or TRBV6-3 and TRBJ1-1; no clear D. Germline V gene lookup returns CDR1 MNHEY and CDR2 SVGEGT. There are 14 residues in the CDR3. Trimming left V 3 bases short and J 2 bases short, with 10 bases between. CDR3 sequence reads: CASSYEDFNTEAFF. DNA for the CDR3: TGTGCCAGCAGTTATGAAGATTTTAACACTGAAGCTTTCTTT.

This clonotype was observed a few times. The chain joins TRBV19 to TRBJ1-1, with TRBD1 identical over 7 bases. This CDR3 has 13 amino acids. Germline trimming cut 4 bases from V and 10 bases from J; bases unmatched to any gene: 9. Germline V CDR1 and CDR2: LNHDA, SQIVND (reference sequence). CDR3 loop: CASSSWTGLGAFF. The CDR3, as DNA: TGTGCCAGTAGTAGCTGGACAGGATTGGGAGCTTTCTTT. The complete variable domain, with remaining parts taken from reference TRBV19 and TRBJ1-1, reads DGGITQSPKYLFRKEGQNVTLSCEQNLNHDAMYWYRQDPGQGLRLIYYSQIVNDFQKGDIAEGYSVSREKKESFPLTVTSAQKNPTAFYLCASSSWTGLGAFFGQGTRLTVV.

The V and J genes are TRBV4-1 and TRBJ1-2; 7 nucleotides match TRBD1. Germline CDR1 reads MGHRA; CDR2 reads YSYEKL. V trimming: 4 bases; J trimming: 4 bases; junction bases outside the gene matches: 12. This CDR3 spans 16 amino acids. In DNA, the CDR3 is TGCGCCAGCAGCCCGGTAGGAGGACAGGTCTTCTATGGCTACACCTTC. It translates to CASSPVGGQVFYGYTF.

This clonotype was found a few times. The V gene is TRBV29-1, the J gene TRBJ2-1; 11 bases match TRBD2. The V segment lost 4 bases and the J segment 5 bases; nucleotides outside the gene matches: 7. Germline lookup yields CDR1 SQVTM and CDR2 ANQGSEA. CDR3 length: 15 amino acids. This CDR3 is CSVGPRLAGNNEQFF. CDR3 coding DNA: TGCAGCGTTGGCCCACGACTAGCGGGGAACAATGAGCAGTTCTTC.